This T cell receptor (beta chain) was captured by sequencing in a study of human T cells and chemical hapten exposure. Study-level background: TCR yields differed between samples (mainly from small differences in pooled library volume).

The time point is: patch test 1, 2 weeks after DPC sensitization. Noted treatment: therapeutic diphenylcyclopropenone sensitization with weekly scalp DPC. At every patch-test visit, blood was drawn before the patch test was applied. Study-level findings and limits: Expanded TCR sets contained significantly more large CDR3 similarity clusters than controls.

Concerning this clonotype itself: Its matching antigen is unknown.

Via MiXCR, TCRdb re-called the RACE reads, giving one row per CDR3 protein. Among about 69,000 distinct CDR3 sequences listed, 32% were seen once. Trimming took off 4 bases at V and 0 bases at J, with 26 bases between the two ends. Per germline, CDR1 MNHEY and CDR2 SVGAGI. This CDR3 is built from 20 residues. This sequence was found in a man in his forties or fifties with alopecia areata. Some clones in this sample may be carry-over from other donors' samples. J is TRBJ2-3 and V is TRBV6-5; weak D call: TRBD2 (6 bases). Sequencing used whole blood, obtained in connection with sensitization to the hapten diphenylcyclopropenone (DPC). The DNA for the CDR3 is TGTGCCAGCAGTTCAAGACTAGTTAGTCGTGAGGGGCAGAGCACAGATACGCAGTATTTT. This gives the protein CASSSRLVSREGQSTDTQYF.